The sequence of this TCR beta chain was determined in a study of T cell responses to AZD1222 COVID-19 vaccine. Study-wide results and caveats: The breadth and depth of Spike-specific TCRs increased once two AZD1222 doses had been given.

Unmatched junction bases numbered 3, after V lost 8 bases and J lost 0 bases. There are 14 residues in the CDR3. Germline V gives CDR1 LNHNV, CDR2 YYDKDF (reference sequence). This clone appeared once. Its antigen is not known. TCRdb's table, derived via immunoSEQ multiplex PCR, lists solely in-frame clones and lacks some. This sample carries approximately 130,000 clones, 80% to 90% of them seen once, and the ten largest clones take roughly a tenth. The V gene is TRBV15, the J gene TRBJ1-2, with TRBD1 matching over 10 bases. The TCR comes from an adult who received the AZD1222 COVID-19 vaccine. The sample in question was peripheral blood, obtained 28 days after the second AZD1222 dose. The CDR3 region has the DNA TGTGCCACCTTCGGGACAGGGGCTAACTATGGCTACACCTTC. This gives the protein CATFGTGANYGYTF.